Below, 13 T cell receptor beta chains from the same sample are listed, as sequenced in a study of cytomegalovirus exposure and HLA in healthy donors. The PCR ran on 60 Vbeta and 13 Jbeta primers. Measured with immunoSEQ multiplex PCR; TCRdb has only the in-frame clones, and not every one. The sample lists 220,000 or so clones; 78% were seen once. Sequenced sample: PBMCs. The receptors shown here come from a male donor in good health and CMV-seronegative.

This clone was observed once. This chain's CDR3 is CASSTPRTGDSYEQYF. CDR3 bases: TGCGCCAGCAGCACTCCTCGGACAGGGGACTCCTACGAGCAGTACTTC. The chain carries TRBV5-1 and TRBJ2-7; 9 bases are a match to TRBD1. J was trimmed by 0 bases and V by 4 bases; bases with no gene match: 8. Per germline, CDR1 SGHRS and CDR2 YFSETQ. The CDR3 totals 16 residues.

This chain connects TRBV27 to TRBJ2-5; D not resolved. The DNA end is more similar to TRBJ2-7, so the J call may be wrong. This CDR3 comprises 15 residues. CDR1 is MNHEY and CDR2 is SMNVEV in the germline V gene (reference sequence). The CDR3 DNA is TGTGCCAGCAGCCTTATCCTAGAAAGCTCCTACGAGCAGTACTTC. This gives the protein CASSLILESSYEQYF.

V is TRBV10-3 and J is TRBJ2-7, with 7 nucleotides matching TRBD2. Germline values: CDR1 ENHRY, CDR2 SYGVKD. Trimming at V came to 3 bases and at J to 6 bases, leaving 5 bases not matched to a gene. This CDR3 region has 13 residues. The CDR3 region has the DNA TGTGCCATCAGTGAAGCGGGAATTTCCGAGCAGTACTTC. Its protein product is CAISEAGISEQYF.

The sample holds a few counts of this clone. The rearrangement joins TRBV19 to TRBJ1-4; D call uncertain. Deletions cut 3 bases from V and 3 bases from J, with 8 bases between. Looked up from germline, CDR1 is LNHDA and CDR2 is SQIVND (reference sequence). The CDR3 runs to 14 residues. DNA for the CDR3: TGTGCCAGTAGTATGGTACAGTCTAATGAAAAACTGTTTTTT. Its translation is CASSMVQSNEKLFF.

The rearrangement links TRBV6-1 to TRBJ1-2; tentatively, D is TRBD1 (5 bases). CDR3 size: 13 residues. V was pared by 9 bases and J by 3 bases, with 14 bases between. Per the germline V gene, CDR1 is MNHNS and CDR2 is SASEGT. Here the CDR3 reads CASLVGGYYGYTF. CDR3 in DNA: TGTGCCAGTCTCGTCGGGGGGTACTATGGCTACACCTTC.

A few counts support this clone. The CDR3 DNA follows: TGTGCCAGCAGCCGAGGAAACATTCAGTACTTC. It translates to CASSRGNIQYF. The V gene is TRBV14, the J gene TRBJ2-4; D unresolved. The germline gives CDR1 SGHDN, CDR2 FVKESK. The CDR3 has 11 amino acids. The ends were cut back, 4 bases at V and 6 bases at J, with 4 bases in the middle. The whole variable domain, filled in from reference TRBV14 and TRBJ2-4, reads EAGVTQFPSHSVIEKGQTVTLRCDPISGHDNLYWYRRVMGKEIKFLLHFVKESKQDESGMPNNRFLAERTGGTYSTLKVQPAELEDSGVYFCASSRGNIQYFGAGTRLSVL.

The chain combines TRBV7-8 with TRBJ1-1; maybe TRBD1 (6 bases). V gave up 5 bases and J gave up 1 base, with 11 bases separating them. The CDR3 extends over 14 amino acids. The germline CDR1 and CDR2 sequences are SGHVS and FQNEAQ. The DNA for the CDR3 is TGTGCCAGCAGCAAACAGGGCGCGAACACTGAAGCTTTCTTT. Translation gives CASSKQGANTEAFF.

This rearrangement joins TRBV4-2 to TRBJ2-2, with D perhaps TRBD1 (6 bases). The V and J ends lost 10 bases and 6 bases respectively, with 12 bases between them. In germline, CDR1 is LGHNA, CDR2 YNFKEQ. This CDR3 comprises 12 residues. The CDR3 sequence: CAKQQGAGELFF. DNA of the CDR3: TGTGCCAAACAACAGGGAGCCGGGGAGCTGTTTTTT.

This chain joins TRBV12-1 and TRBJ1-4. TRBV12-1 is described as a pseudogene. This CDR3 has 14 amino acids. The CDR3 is CASSSPATYEKLFF. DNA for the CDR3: TGTGCCAGCAGCTCACCCGCTACCTACGAAAAACTGTTTTTT.

CDR3 sequence reads: CASSYLFGTGMSYEQYF. The CDR3 nucleotides read TGTGCCAGCAGTTATCTTTTTGGGACAGGGATGTCCTACGAGCAGTACTTC. This rearrangement joins TRBV27 to TRBJ2-7; 9 positions match TRBD1. J was trimmed by 1 base and V by 4 bases; bases with no gene match: 11. This CDR3 comprises 17 residues. Germline CDR1 reads MNHEY; CDR2 reads SMNVEV (reference sequence).

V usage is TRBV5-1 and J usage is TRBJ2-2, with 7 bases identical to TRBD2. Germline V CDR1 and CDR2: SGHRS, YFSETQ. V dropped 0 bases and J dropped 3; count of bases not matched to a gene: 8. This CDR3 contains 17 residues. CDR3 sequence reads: CASSLAGTGGDTGELFF. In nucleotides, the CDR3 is TGCGCCAGCAGCTTGGCTGGGACGGGGGGAGACACCGGGGAGCTGTTTTTT.

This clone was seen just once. CDR3 in amino acids: CASSLGTAKEKLFF. DNA of the CDR3: TGTGCCAGCAGTTTGGGGACAGCCAAGGAAAAACTGTTTTTT. The V call is TRBV27, the J call TRBJ1-4; 7 bases are a match to TRBD1. Germline V gene sequence: CDR1 MNHEY, CDR2 SMNVEV (reference sequence). V shed 3 bases, J shed 8 bases, and the junction held 6 bases outside the gene matches. The CDR3 length is 14 residues.

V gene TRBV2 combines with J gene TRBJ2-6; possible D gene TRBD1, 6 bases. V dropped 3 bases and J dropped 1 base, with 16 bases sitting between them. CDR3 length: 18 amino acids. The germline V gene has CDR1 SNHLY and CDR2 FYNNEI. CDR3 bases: TGTGCCAGCAGTGATAGGGGAACCCAGGGGTCTGGGGCCAACGTCCTGACTTTC. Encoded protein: CASSDRGTQGSGANVLTF.